The 16 T cell receptor beta chains presented below share a single source sample, sequenced in a study of OX40 agonist ivuxolimab in advanced cancers. Sequencing was performed with immunoSEQ multiplex PCR; in TCRdb, only in-frame clones are kept and a portion is missing. The sample holds 45,000 to 65,000 clones, about 88% seen once. The specimen was CD4+ or CD8+ T cells sorted from blood, collected in a trial of the OX40 agonist ivuxolimab. All receptors derive from an adult with an advanced solid tumor such as melanoma, head and neck, liver or kidney cancer.

This rearrangement joins TRBV19 to TRBJ2-2; D may be TRBD2 (6 bases). Deletions cut 8 bases from V and 5 bases from J, with 15 bases between. The CDR3 has 14 amino acids. CDR1 is LNHDA and CDR2 is SQIVND in the germline V gene (reference sequence). CDR3 residues: CASGARAGTGELFF. CDR3 in DNA: TGTGCCAGTGGGGCCAGGGCGGGGACCGGGGAGCTGTTTTTT.

In this sample, this clone turned up a few times. The chain has TRBV30 and TRBJ1-6; 9 bases are a match to TRBD1. Germline trimming cut 4 bases from V and 10 bases from J; bases unmatched to any gene: 8. CDR3 length: 14 amino acids. Germline values: CDR1 GTSNPN, CDR2 SVGIG (reference sequence). As DNA, the CDR3 is TGTGCCTGGAACGATGGGACAGGGAGATCACCCCTCCACTTT. Its translation is CAWNDGTGRSPLHF.

The chain has TRBV21-1 and TRBJ1-1; the table calls TRBD1, which could not be checked here. TRBV21-1 is an annotated pseudogene. CDR3 length: 19 residues. CDR3 bases: TGTGCCAGCAGCAAATCGGGGTTAGGACAGGGGAACATGAACACTGAAGCTTTCTTT. Encoded protein: CASSKSGLGQGNMNTEAFF.

J is TRBJ1-2 and V is TRBV2; the D is unclear. V shed 1 base and J shed 2 bases, with 14 bases lying between them. The length of the CDR3 is 16 residues. The germline V gene encodes CDR1 SNHLY and CDR2 FYNNEI. In nucleotides, the CDR3 is TGTGCCAGCAGTGAAGTTCCCGGGGTAGGGAACTATGGCTACACCTTC. Translating gives CASSEVPGVGNYGYTF. Filled out from reference TRBV2 and TRBJ1-2, the complete variable domain reads EPEVTQTPSHQVTQMGQEVILRCVPISNHLYFYWYRQILGQKVEFLVSFYNNEISEKSEIFDDQFSVERPDGSNFTLKIRSTKLEDSAMYFCASSEVPGVGNYGYTFGSGTRLTVV.

The CDR3 DNA reads as TGTGCCAGCAGTTATCGGAGCGGAGGCTCGAGCTCCTACAATGAGCAGTTCTTC. Translated: CASSYRSGGSSSYNEQFF. The chain combines TRBV5-6 with TRBJ2-1, with D maybe TRBD2 (5 bases). The CDR3 is made up of 18 amino acids. Trimming cost V 5 bases and J 0 bases, with 21 bases left between them. Germline CDR1 SGHDT, CDR2 YYEEEE.

The V call is TRBV27, the J call TRBJ2-1; 11 bases are shared with TRBD2. Germline V gene lookup returns CDR1 MNHEY and CDR2 SMNVEV (reference sequence). CDR3 size: 16 residues. After removal of 6 bases from V and 8 bases from J, the junction contained 12 bases not matched to a gene. The CDR3 bases are TGTGCCAGCAGGCGAGAAATAGCGGGAGGGTATTATGAGCAGTTCTTC. Translation: CASRREIAGGYYEQFF.

The chain carries TRBV29-1 and TRBJ2-5, with 8 bases that match TRBD1. V gave up 7 bases and J gave up 4 bases; unmatched junction bases: 8. Germline loops: CDR1 SQVTM, CDR2 ANQGSEA. The CDR3 is 13 amino acids. The CDR3 coding sequence is TGCAGCGCAGGACAGGGCCAGGGAGAGACCCAGTACTTC. This translates into CSAGQGQGETQYF.

This clone was recorded only once. The chain combines TRBV19 with TRBJ1-3; D is perhaps TRBD1 (5 bases). V was cut by 3 bases and J by 0 bases, with 21 bases left in between. The CDR3 is 19 amino acids. Germline V gene lookup returns CDR1 LNHDA and CDR2 SQIVND (reference sequence). The CDR3 region has the DNA TGTGCCAGTAGTATGGCGTTCGGGGGTCAGAAAAGCTCTGGAAACACCATATATTTT. Residues: CASSMAFGGQKSSGNTIYF.

V is TRBV5-1 and J is TRBJ2-5; D not certain. The CDR3 loop spans 12 amino acids. V lost 4 bases, J lost 1 base, and 5 bases lay in between. Per the germline V gene, CDR1 is SGHRS and CDR2 is YFSETQ. The CDR3 is CASSQLQETQYF. DNA of the CDR3: TGCGCCAGCAGCCAGCTCCAAGAGACCCAGTACTTC.

The V call is TRBV2, the J call TRBJ2-1; weak D call: TRBD2 (6 bases). Trimming left V 5 bases short and J 6 bases short, with 11 bases between. Germline CDR1 reads SNHLY; CDR2 reads FYNNEI. The CDR3 covers 13 residues. The CDR3 sequence: CASSSRESNEQFF. CDR3 DNA sequence: TGTGCCAGCAGTTCCCGGGAGTCCAATGAGCAGTTCTTC.

This chain links TRBV6-1 with TRBJ2-5; a weak D match, TRBD2 (6 bases). V was shortened by 8 bases and J by 5 bases, with 18 bases between the two germline ends. The CDR3 extends over 14 amino acids. From germline, CDR1 is MNHNS and CDR2 SASEGT. The DNA for the CDR3 is TGTGCCAGCTCGGTACCGGGACTCCAGGAGACCCAGTACTTC. Its translation is CASSVPGLQETQYF.

This clone was seen only a few times. V gene TRBV6-5 combines with J gene TRBJ1-5, with D possibly being TRBD1 (5 bases). The CDR3 sequence is 15 residues long. Per germline, CDR1 MNHEY and CDR2 SVGAGI. V lost 2 bases, J lost 4 bases, and 12 bases lay in between. Here the CDR3 reads CASSYRRGGNQPQHF. The CDR3 DNA sequence: TGTGCCAGCAGTTACCGGAGGGGTGGAAATCAGCCCCAGCATTTT.

This clone was observed once. The chain is built from TRBV5-4 and TRBJ2-2, with D perhaps matching TRBD1 (6 bases). The V gene's germline CDR1 is SGHNT and CDR2 YYREEE (reference sequence). The length of the CDR3 is 13 residues. Trimming pared 3 bases from V and 8 bases from J, leaving 11 bases between. In DNA, the CDR3 is TGTGCCAGCAGCTGGGGGCTCGCGGGGGAGCTGTTTTTT. Protein product: CASSWGLAGELFF. Using reference TRBV5-4 and TRBJ2-2 for the parts outside the CDR3, the full variable domain is ETGVTQSPTHLIKTRGQQVTLRCSSQSGHNTVSWYQQALGQGPQFIFQYYREEENGRGNFPPRFSGLQFPNYSSELNVNALELDDSALYLCASSWGLAGELFFGEGSRLTVL.

The V call is TRBV28, the J call TRBJ2-1; 8 positions agree with TRBD2. Germline trimming cut 0 bases from V and 2 bases from J; bases unmatched to any gene: 0. The CDR3 consists of 15 residues. The germline V gene has CDR1 MDHEN and CDR2 SYDVKM. The CDR3 region has the DNA TGTGCCAGCAGTTTATGGACTAGCGCCTACAATGAGCAGTTCTTC. Translating it yields CASSLWTSAYNEQFF.

The chain links TRBV11-2 to TRBJ1-6; no firm D call. The ends were cut back, 0 bases at V and 0 bases at J, with 9 bases in the middle. The CDR3 has 17 amino acids. Germline CDR1 and CDR2: SGHAT and FQNNGV. Here the CDR3 DNA reads TGTGCCAGCAGCTTAGAGGTTCAGCCCTCCTATAATTCACCCCTCCACTTT. Its protein product is CASSLEVQPSYNSPLHF.

This chain connects TRBV28 to TRBJ2-7; 9 bases align to TRBD2. Germline V lookup: CDR1 MDHEN, CDR2 SYDVKM. The ends lost 4 bases at V and 7 bases at J; junction bases unmatched: 5. The CDR3 spans 13 residues. CDR3 coding DNA: TGTGCCAGCAGTTCGGGACTAGCTGGGGAGCAGTACTTC. This codes for CASSSGLAGEQYF.